These 13 T cell receptor beta chains came from one sample sequenced in a study of T cells in Graves' hyperthyroidism and ophthalmopathy (dated by TCRdb to the late 2010s). Libraries were made using multiplex PCR. Instrument on record: Illumina HiSeq 2000. The TCR beta CDR3 regions were amplified from the RNA transcripts. For the first round of RT-PCR on the TCR CDR3, the HTBI primer set was used together with the Qiagen OneStep RT-PCR kit. TCRdb handled the public reads itself, with Q25 trimming in fastp and clone calling in MiXCR, and kept productive beta chains. Each CDR3 protein gets just one entry, which takes the most common genes and DNA from the rows behind it. For this sample there are about half a million distinct CDR3 sequences; about 20% appear just once. The biggest ten clones account for around 47% of the sample. The specimen sequenced was blood. These receptors originate from a woman aged 65 to 85 with Graves' ophthalmopathy.

This clonotype was counted ten times or more. The CDR3 reads CASSDLPGHPITEAFF. The CDR3 DNA reads TGTGCCAGCAGTGACCTACCGGGACACCCAATCACTGAAGCTTTCTTT. The chain is built from TRBV6-1 and TRBJ1-1, with D maybe TRBD1 (6 bases). The germline V and J ends were trimmed by 3 bases and 4 bases, with 18 bases remaining between them. In germline, CDR1 is MNHNS, CDR2 SASEGT. The length of the CDR3 is 16 residues.

V usage is TRBV4-1 and J usage is TRBJ2-7, with 8 bases that match TRBD2. The V gene end was trimmed by 2 bases and the J gene end by 2 bases; junction bases not matched to a gene: 5. CDR3 length: 15 residues. Germline V CDR1 and CDR2: MGHRA, YSYEKL. CDR3 sequence reads: CASSQRLAQTYEQYF. The CDR3 DNA reads TGCGCCAGCAGCCAACGACTAGCGCAAACCTACGAGCAGTACTTC.

The V gene is TRBV10-1, the J gene TRBJ2-1; the D call may be TRBD1 or TRBD2 (5 bases each). Germline CDR1 reads WNHNN; CDR2 reads SYGVQD (reference sequence). CDR3 length: 15 amino acids. Trimming shortened V by 3 bases and J by 7 bases, and 16 bases separated the two germline ends. The CDR3 bases are TGCGCCAGCAGTGAATTCGGGACGAAGGGGAATGAGCAGTTCTTC. It yields the protein CASSEFGTKGNEQFF.

A note on this clonotype: The junction and the germline gene differ at one end; a read error may be behind it. V usage is TRBV9 and J usage is TRBJ1-1; no clear D gene. This CDR3 spans 17 amino acids. Germline CDR1 SGDLS, CDR2 YYNGEE. The CDR3 DNA reads as TGTGCCAGCAGCGTAGGAGGTGAGGTGGGATTGAACACTAAAGCTTTCTTT. It yields the protein CASSVGGEVGLNTKAFF.

The rearrangement joins TRBV3-1 to TRBJ2-4; either TRBD1 or TRBD2 may fit D (5 bases each). There are 15 residues in the CDR3. V was pared by 5 bases and J by 3 bases, with 14 bases between. CDR1 and CDR2 (germline): LGHDT, YNNKEL (reference sequence). The CDR3 coding sequence is TGTGCCAGCAGCTCCGGGGCCCTGGACAAAAACATTCAGTACTTC. Translated, it gives CASSSGALDKNIQYF. Based on the CDR3 plus reference TRBV3-1 and TRBJ2-4, the full variable domain is DTAVSQTPKYLVTQMGNDKSIKCEQNLGHDTMYWYKQDSKKFLKIMFSYNNKELIINETVPNRFSPKSPDKAHLNLHINSLELGDSAVYFCASSSGALDKNIQYFGAGTRLSVL.

V gene TRBV6-5 combines with J gene TRBJ2-3, with D perhaps TRBD2 (6 bases). This CDR3 region has 16 residues. The germline V gene has CDR1 MNHEY and CDR2 SVGAGI. Trimming pared 10 bases from V and 3 bases from J, leaving 23 bases between. The CDR3 spells CATQLTGGVVTDTQYF. CDR3 bases: TGTGCCACCCAGTTAACCGGAGGGGTGGTAACAGATACGCAGTATTTT.

On this clonotype itself: One end of the junction is discordant with germline, which a read error may explain. This rearrangement joins TRBV15 to TRBJ2-1; tentative D call: TRBD1 (6 bases). The germline V gene has CDR1 LNHNV and CDR2 YYDKDF (reference sequence). There are 15 residues in the CDR3. As DNA, the CDR3 is TGTGCCACCAGCAGAGGAACAGGACAGTACAATGAGCAGGTCTTC. This codes for CATSRGTGQYNEQVF.

V and J are TRBV28 and TRBJ2-7, with D perhaps TRBD1 (6 bases). This CDR3 has 15 residues. V lost 6 bases and J lost 1, with 16 bases in between. The germline V gene has CDR1 MDHEN and CDR2 SYDVKM. The CDR3 loop is CASSRIRQASYEQYF. As DNA, the CDR3 is TGTGCCAGCAGCCGAATAAGACAGGCGTCCTACGAGCAGTACTTC.

This rearrangement joins TRBV24-1 to TRBJ2-5, with D perhaps TRBD1 (7 bases). CDR3 length: 15 amino acids. The germline CDR1 and CDR2 sequences are KGHDR and SFDVKD. With 10 bases removed from V and 2 bases from J, the gap between germline ends came to 19 bases. The CDR3 is CATADGGGQQETQYF. CDR3 bases: TGTGCCACGGCGGACGGAGGGGGCCAGCAAGAGACCCAGTACTTC.

This clonotype has only a few counts. The V call is TRBV10-3, the J call TRBJ1-5, with D possibly TRBD1 on 5 matching bases. CDR1 and CDR2 (germline): ENHRY, SYGVKD. Trimming cost V 6 bases and J 4 bases, with 10 bases left between them. This CDR3 has 13 amino acids. CDR3 sequence: CAIRGDGNQPQHF. The CDR3 DNA is TGTGCCATCAGGGGGGACGGGAATCAGCCCCAGCATTTT.

In its sample, this clonotype was seen a few times. One end of the junction is discordant with germline, which a read error may explain. V and J are TRBV19 and TRBJ2-7, with 7 bases that match TRBD1. Germline-derived CDR1 and CDR2 are LNHDA and SQIVND (reference sequence). This CDR3 contains 15 residues. The CDR3 reads CASSRRGGADYEQYF. CDR3 DNA sequence: TGTGCCAGCAGTAGACGAGGGGGCGCGGACTACGAGCAGTACTTC. Combining the CDR3 with reference TRBV19 and TRBJ2-7 gives the whole variable domain DGGITQSPKYLFRKEGQNVTLSCEQNLNHDAMYWYRQDPGQGLRLIYYSQIVNDFQKGDIAEGYSVSREKKESFPLTVTSAQKNPTAFYLCASSRRGGADYEQYFGPGTRLTVT.

This rearrangement joins TRBV29-1 to TRBJ2-7; D remains ambiguous. Trimming removed 8 bases at V and 2 bases at J, with 13 bases between. Germline-derived CDR1 and CDR2 are SQVTM and ANQGSEA. CDR3 size: 12 residues. CDR3 DNA: TGCAGCCCTAAAGGGTGGGCCTACGAGCAGTACTTC. It specifies CSPKGWAYEQYF.

The V and J genes are TRBV7-2 and TRBJ2-1; tentatively, D is TRBD2 (6 bases). V was clipped by 6 bases and J by 6 bases, with 21 bases between them. The CDR3 extends over 16 amino acids. Germline assignment: CDR1 SGHTA and CDR2 FQGNSA. DNA for the CDR3: TGTGCCAGCAGGCAGAGTCTAGCGCCTAACTCCAATGAGCAGTTCTTC. This sequence encodes CASRQSLAPNSNEQFF.